The 8 T cell receptor beta chains presented below share a single source sample, sequenced in a study of graft-versus-host responses after intestinal transplantation. Data came from immunoSEQ multiplex PCR; TCRdb stores just in-frame clones and leaves some out. The sample lists 43,000 or so clones, 80% to 95% seen once, with under 7.5% in the top ten. The source material was PBMCs, sampled about 800 days after a first intestinal transplant, on the day of a second. The receptors stem from a human patient who received an intestinal transplant, so some T cells may come from the graft donor.

The J gene is TRBJ1-1, the V gene TRBV7-3; D call uncertain. This CDR3 spans 13 amino acids. Trimming cost V 0 bases and J 5 bases, with 7 bases left between them. Germline-derived CDR1 and CDR2 are SGHTA and FQGTGA. The CDR3 coding sequence is TGTGCCAGCAGCTTAACCGCAGATACTGAAGCTTTCTTT. It translates to CASSLTADTEAFF.

The chain carries TRBV28 and TRBJ2-7; 7 bases fit TRBD2. Trimming removed 4 bases from V and 1 base from J; junction bases left unmatched: 7. Germline CDR1 reads MDHEN; CDR2 reads SYDVKM. CDR3 length: 15 residues. The CDR3 sequence is CASSSSSGNSYEQYF. In nucleotides, the CDR3 is TGTGCCAGCAGTTCCTCTAGCGGTAATTCCTACGAGCAGTACTTC.

This clone was recorded only once. The chain carries TRBV27 and TRBJ1-2; 11 nucleotides align to TRBD1. Looked up from germline, CDR1 is MNHEY and CDR2 is SMNVEV (reference sequence). This CDR3 region has 18 residues. Trimming at V came to 5 bases and at J to 0 bases, leaving 11 bases not matched to a gene. The CDR3 protein is CASSPPPDRGLSNYGYTF. For the CDR3, the DNA is TGTGCCAGCAGTCCGCCCCCGGACAGGGGGCTTTCTAACTATGGCTACACCTTC.

This clone came up a few times. The rearrangement links TRBV21-1 to TRBJ2-7. TRBV21-1 is annotated as a pseudogene. The CDR3 consists of 13 residues. The CDR3 DNA reads as TGTGCCAGCAGGGGGTTTGCTGGGGATGAGCAGTACTTC. Its protein product is CASRGFAGDEQYF.

This chain links TRBV30 with TRBJ1-5; possible D gene TRBD1, 6 bases. The CDR3 runs to 16 residues. V was trimmed by 0 bases and J by 3 bases, leaving 15 bases between them. Germline V gene lookup returns CDR1 GTSNPN and CDR2 SVGIG (reference sequence). CDR3 bases: TGTGCCTGGAGTGTTTCGGGGAAGGGGGTCAATCAGCCCCAGCATTTT. The encoded protein is CAWSVSGKGVNQPQHF. Full variable domain (rest looked up from reference TRBV30 and TRBJ1-5): SQTIHQWPATLVQPVGSPLSLECTVEGTSNPNLYWYRQAAGRGLQLLFYSVGIGQISSEVPQNLSASRPQDRQFILSSKKLLLSDSGFYLCAWSVSGKGVNQPQHFGDGTRLSIL.

The chain has TRBV2 and TRBJ1-1; the D gene is possibly TRBD1 (5 bases). Germline V gene data show CDR1 as SNHLY and CDR2 as FYNNEI. The V end was cut by 6 bases, the J end by 7 bases, with 12 bases between. The CDR3 covers 12 residues. Here the CDR3 reads CASRTEVLEAFF. The CDR3 nucleotides are TGTGCCAGCAGGACAGAGGTACTTGAAGCTTTCTTT.

In its sample, this clone was seen a few times. The chain is built from TRBV15 and TRBJ2-3; tentatively, D is TRBD2 (7 bases). The CDR3 runs 16 residues. With 1 base removed from V and 3 bases from J, the gap between germline ends came to 14 bases. Germline CDR1 is LNHNV and CDR2 is YYDKDF (reference sequence). The chain's CDR3 is CATSRVGGRGTDTQYF. CDR3 DNA: TGTGCCACCAGCAGAGTTGGGGGGCGGGGGACAGATACGCAGTATTTT.

The genes are TRBV2 and TRBJ1-6; unclear D gene. CDR3 length equals 12 residues. V lost 8 bases to trimming and J lost 4 bases, with 6 bases between them. The V gene's germline CDR1 is SNHLY and CDR2 FYNNEI. CDR3 sequence: CASVDYNSPLHF. DNA for the CDR3: TGTGCCAGCGTCGATTATAATTCACCCCTCCACTTT.